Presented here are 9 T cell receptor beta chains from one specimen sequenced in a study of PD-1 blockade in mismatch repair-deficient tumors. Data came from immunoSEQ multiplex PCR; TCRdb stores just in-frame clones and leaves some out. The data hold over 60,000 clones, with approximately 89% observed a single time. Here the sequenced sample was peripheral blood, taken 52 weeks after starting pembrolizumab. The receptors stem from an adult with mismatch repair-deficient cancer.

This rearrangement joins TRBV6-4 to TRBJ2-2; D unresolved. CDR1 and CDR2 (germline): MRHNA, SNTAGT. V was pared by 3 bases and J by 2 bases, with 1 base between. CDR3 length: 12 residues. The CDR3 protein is CASSENTGELFF. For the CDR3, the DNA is TGTGCCAGCAGTGAAAACACCGGGGAGCTGTTTTTT.

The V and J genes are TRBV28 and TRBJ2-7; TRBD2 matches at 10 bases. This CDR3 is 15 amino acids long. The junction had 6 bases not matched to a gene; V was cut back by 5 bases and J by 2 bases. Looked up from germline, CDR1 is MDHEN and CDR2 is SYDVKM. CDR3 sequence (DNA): TGTGCCAGCAGTCTTGAGCGGGAGGGCCCCTACGAGCAGTACTTC. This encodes CASSLEREGPYEQYF. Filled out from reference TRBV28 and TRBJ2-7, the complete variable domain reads DVKVTQSSRYLVKRTGEKVFLECVQDMDHENMFWYRQDPGLGLRLIYFSYDVKMKEKGDIPEGYSVSREKKERFSLILESASTNQTSMYLCASSLEREGPYEQYFGPGTRLTVT.

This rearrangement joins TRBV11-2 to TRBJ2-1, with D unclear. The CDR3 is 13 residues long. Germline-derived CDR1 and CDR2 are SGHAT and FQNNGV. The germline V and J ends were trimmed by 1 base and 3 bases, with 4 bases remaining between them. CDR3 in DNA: TGTGCCAGCAGCTTAGCGGGCTACAATGAGCAGTTCTTC. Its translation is CASSLAGYNEQFF.

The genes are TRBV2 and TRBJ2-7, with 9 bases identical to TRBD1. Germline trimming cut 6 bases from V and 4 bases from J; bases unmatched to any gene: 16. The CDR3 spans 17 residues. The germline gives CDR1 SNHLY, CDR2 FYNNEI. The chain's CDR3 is CASRAEVLGTGIYEQYF. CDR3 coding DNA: TGTGCCAGCAGGGCGGAGGTGTTAGGGACAGGGATTTACGAGCAGTACTTC.

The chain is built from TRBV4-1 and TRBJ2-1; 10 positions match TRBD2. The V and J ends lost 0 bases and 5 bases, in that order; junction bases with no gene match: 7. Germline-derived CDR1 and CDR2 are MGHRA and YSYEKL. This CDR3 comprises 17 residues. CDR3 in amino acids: CASSQDWASGGNNEQFF. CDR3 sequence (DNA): TGCGCCAGCAGCCAAGATTGGGCTAGCGGGGGAAACAATGAGCAGTTCTTC.

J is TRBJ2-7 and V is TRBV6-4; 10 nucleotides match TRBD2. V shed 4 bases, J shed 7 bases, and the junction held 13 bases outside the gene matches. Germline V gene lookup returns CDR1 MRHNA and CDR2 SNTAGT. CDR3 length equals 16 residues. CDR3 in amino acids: CASSAGLAGVTWEQYF. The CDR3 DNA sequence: TGTGCCAGCAGTGCTGGGCTAGCGGGAGTCACTTGGGAGCAGTACTTC.

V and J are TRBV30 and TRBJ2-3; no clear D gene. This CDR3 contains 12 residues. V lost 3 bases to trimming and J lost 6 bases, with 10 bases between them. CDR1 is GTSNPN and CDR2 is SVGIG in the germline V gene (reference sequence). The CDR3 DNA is TGTGCCTGGAGCAAAGGCTGGGATACGCAGTATTTT. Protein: CAWSKGWDTQYF.

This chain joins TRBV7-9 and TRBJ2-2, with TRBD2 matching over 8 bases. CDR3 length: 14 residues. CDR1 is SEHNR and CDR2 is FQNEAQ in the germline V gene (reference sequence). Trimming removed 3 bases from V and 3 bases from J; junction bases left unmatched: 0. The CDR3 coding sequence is TGTGCCAGCAGCTTTAGCGGGGACACCGGGGAGCTGTTTTTT. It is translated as CASSFSGDTGELFF.

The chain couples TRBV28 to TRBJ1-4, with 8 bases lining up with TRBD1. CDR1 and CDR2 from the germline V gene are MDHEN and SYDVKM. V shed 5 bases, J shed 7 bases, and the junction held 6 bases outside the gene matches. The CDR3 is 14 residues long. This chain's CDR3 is CASSERTGTEKLFF. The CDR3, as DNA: TGTGCCAGCAGTGAACGGACAGGGACTGAAAAACTGTTTTTT.